Listed below are T cell receptor beta chains from one sample, sequenced in a study of blood T cells in healthy people across ages. Via MiXCR, TCRdb re-called the 5' RACE reads, giving one row per CDR3 protein. The sample contains fewer than 800,000 distinct CDR3 sequences, more than 20% of which appear only once. This same sample was also taken into another study, of T cells of mothers and their children.

The source material was blood. The receptors shown here come from a boy between 5 and 17 years old in good health. Both conserved end residues are trimmed from each CDR3. Fields, in order: V gene, CDR3 protein.

>TRBV6-1
ASSARQESSGNTIY
>TRBV6-1
ASSTSGNTDTQY
>TRBV29-1
SVELFGGGRAYEQY
>TRBV5-1
ASSFTGHLQETQY
>TRBV9
ASSPRARPYEQY
>TRBV28
ASSTHPDYVSGTDTQY
>TRBV6-5
ASSYNDRFNEKLF
>TRBV3-1
ASSRWTSGATYEQY
>TRBV6-2/TRBV6-3
ASSSPTDIQY
>TRBV7-2
ASSLTVPLGNEQF
>TRBV28
ASSYSGDQETQY
>TRBV5-1
ASSSMTGNSPPH
>TRBV12-5
ASALERGPYEQY
>TRBV27
ASTHGGRGGAGNEQF